Presented here are 16 T cell receptor beta chains from one specimen sequenced in a study of Japanese encephalitis immunity and Zika vaccine responses. PBMCs were CFSE-labeled and cultured for 6 to 7 days with peptide pools at around 1 ug/mL each. TCRdb reprocessed the 5' RACE reads via MiXCR and lists one record per CDR3 protein. The sample lists 250 to 300 distinct CDR3 sequences; 3% were seen once. Source: antigen-activated CD8+ T cells from blood, cultured, taken during a Zika inactivated vaccine study. These receptors originate from an adult man who received an inactivated Zika virus vaccine.

In its sample, this clonotype ranks as large (0.1 to 1%). This chain links TRBV4-3 with TRBJ2-1; 11 bases are a match to TRBD1. CDR3 size: 15 residues. Germline CDR1 and CDR2: LGHNA and YSLEER. The trim removed 1 base at V and 6 bases at J, leaving 2 bases unmatched. In DNA form, the CDR3 reads TGCGCCAGCAGCCAAGTCGGGACAGGGGGCAATGAGCAGTTCTTC. Protein sequence: CASSQVGTGGNEQFF.

This clonotype is deemed large. This sequence joins TRBV27 and TRBJ2-7, with D unclear. V was shortened by 5 bases and J by 3 bases, with 11 bases between the two germline ends. Germline V gene lookup returns CDR1 MNHEY and CDR2 SMNVEV (reference sequence). This CDR3 has 13 amino acids. The CDR3 DNA reads TGTGCCAGCAGTCCCCTACCCATCTACGAGCAGTACTTC. This codes for CASSPLPIYEQYF.

Sample share makes this clonotype large. This sequence joins TRBV4-3 and TRBJ1-1; D gene unclear. CDR3 size: 15 residues. The germline gives CDR1 LGHNA, CDR2 YSLEER. The ends were cut back, 6 bases at V and 5 bases at J, with 19 bases in the middle. The CDR3 DNA follows: TGCGCCAGCAGTCTGTCCGGGCTGGGAACGACTGAAGCTTTCTTT. It specifies CASSLSGLGTTEAFF.

This clonotype is classed as large. The chain links TRBV4-3 to TRBJ1-1; perhaps TRBD1 as D (5 bases). The length of the CDR3 is 12 residues. V lost 5 bases, J lost 5 bases, and 9 bases lay in between. The germline V gene encodes CDR1 LGHNA and CDR2 YSLEER. As DNA, the CDR3 is TGCGCCAGCAGCAGCGAGGGGACTGAAGCTTTCTTT. This translates into CASSSEGTEAFF.

By frequency in the sample, this clonotype is large. V and J are TRBV4-3 and TRBJ1-1; D perhaps matches TRBD1 (5 bases). The CDR3 has 12 amino acids. The V and J ends lost 6 bases and 4 bases respectively, with 9 bases between them. Germline V gene sequence: CDR1 LGHNA, CDR2 YSLEER. The CDR3 nucleotides are TGCGCCAGCAGAGGGGAGCTCACTGAAGCTTTCTTT. Amino acid sequence: CASRGELTEAFF.

In its sample, this clonotype is large. The V gene is TRBV4-3, the J gene TRBJ1-1; D uncertain. Trimming cost V 2 bases and J 1 base, with 11 bases left between them. The CDR3 is 15 amino acids. Germline CDR1 reads LGHNA; CDR2 reads YSLEER. In nucleotides, the CDR3 is TGCGCCAGCAGCCAATTATCAGCAACGAACACTGAAGCTTTCTTT. Translating it yields CASSQLSATNTEAFF.

This clonotype qualifies as large. DNA of the CDR3: TGCGCCAGCAGCCAGGAGGGGTATGAGCAGTTCTTC. It is translated as CASSQEGYEQFF. The gene calls are TRBV4-3 and TRBJ2-1; D is perhaps TRBD2 (6 bases). The CDR3 totals 12 residues. The V and J ends lost 3 bases and 8 bases respectively, with 8 bases between them. From germline, CDR1 is LGHNA and CDR2 YSLEER.

In its sample, this clonotype ranks as large. This rearrangement joins TRBV4-3 to TRBJ1-4; 8 nucleotides match TRBD1. This CDR3 contains 15 residues. Germline trimming cut 4 bases from V and 6 bases from J; bases unmatched to any gene: 7. Germline V lookup: CDR1 LGHNA, CDR2 YSLEER. The CDR3 DNA reads as TGCGCCAGCAGCCTTTTTGGACAGGGAGATGAAAAACTGTTTTTT. Translated, it gives CASSLFGQGDEKLFF.

Within the sample, this clonotype is large. This sequence joins TRBV5-8 and TRBJ1-2; D is unresolved. Germline CDR1 SGHTS, CDR2 YDEGEE. V lost 2 bases and J 7 bases, leaving 12 bases between the germline ends. This CDR3 has 13 residues. The CDR3 reads CASSFTALTGYTF. DNA for the CDR3: TGTGCCAGCAGCTTTACGGCACTAACTGGCTACACCTTC.

This clonotype is large (0.1 to 1%) within its sample. This chain connects TRBV9 to TRBJ2-7; D gene unclear. The CDR3 contains 15 residues. Deletions cut 0 bases from V and 4 bases from J, with 14 bases between. Germline CDR1 is SGDLS and CDR2 is YYNGEE. The CDR3 nucleotides read TGTGCCAGCAGCGTAGGGATGGAGAAAGGATACGAGCAGTACGTC. Protein sequence: CASSVGMEKGYEQYV.

This clonotype is large (0.1 to 1%). The chain couples TRBV10-3 to TRBJ1-2; 10 bases line up with TRBD1. The V and J ends lost 7 bases and 8 bases, in that order; junction bases with no gene match: 7. This CDR3 spans 13 amino acids. Germline values: CDR1 ENHRY, CDR2 SYGVKD. This chain's CDR3 is CAINSGTGDGYTF. The DNA of the CDR3 is TGTGCCATCAATTCCGGGACAGGGGACGGCTACACCTTC.

This clonotype is termed large. V usage is TRBV2 and J usage is TRBJ2-3; D could derive from TRBD1 or TRBD2 (5 bases each). The length of the CDR3 is 13 residues. Germline CDR1 is SNHLY and CDR2 is FYNNEI. Trimming removed 8 bases at V and 5 bases at J, with 14 bases between. CDR3 residues: CASRGRGEDTQYF. The CDR3 coding sequence is TGTGCCAGCCGCGGGCGAGGGGAAGATACGCAGTATTTT.

This clonotype is large within its sample. The CDR3 is CASSLTDRAGETQYF. For the CDR3, the DNA is TGTGCCAGCAGCTTGACGGACAGGGCAGGAGAGACCCAGTACTTC. The rearrangement uses TRBV5-6 and TRBJ2-5; 8 nucleotides agree with TRBD1. The CDR3 runs 15 residues. V lost 1 base to trimming and J lost 4 bases; unmatched junction nucleotides: 6. CDR1 SGHDT and CDR2 YYEEEE come from the germline V gene.

This clonotype counts as hyperexpanded. The rearrangement links TRBV4-3 to TRBJ2-1; D gene unclear. V lost 4 bases, J lost 3 bases, and 7 bases lay in between. Germline CDR1 LGHNA, CDR2 YSLEER. The CDR3 has 13 residues. CDR3 protein: CASSRLGYNEQFF. The CDR3, as DNA: TGCGCCAGCAGCCGTTTAGGCTACAATGAGCAGTTCTTC.

By share, this clonotype ranks as large. V usage is TRBV4-3 and J usage is TRBJ2-3; D not certain. The germline gives CDR1 LGHNA, CDR2 YSLEER. The CDR3 extends over 13 amino acids. The ends were cut back, 1 base at V and 6 bases at J, with 8 bases in the middle. The DNA of the CDR3 is TGCGCCAGCAGCCAAGTCGGGCCCGATACGCAGTATTTT. Its protein is CASSQVGPDTQYF.

By frequency in the sample, this clonotype is large (0.1 to 1%). The V call is TRBV28, the J call TRBJ2-3; the match to TRBD2 covers 11 bases. Trimming cost V 2 bases and J 3 bases; bases outside gene matches: 10. This CDR3 has 18 residues. In germline, CDR1 is MDHEN, CDR2 SYDVKM. The CDR3 nucleotides read TGTGCCAGCAGTTTAATTAGCGGGGGGGCCAGTAGAACAGATACGCAGTATTTT. It codes for CASSLISGGASRTDTQYF.